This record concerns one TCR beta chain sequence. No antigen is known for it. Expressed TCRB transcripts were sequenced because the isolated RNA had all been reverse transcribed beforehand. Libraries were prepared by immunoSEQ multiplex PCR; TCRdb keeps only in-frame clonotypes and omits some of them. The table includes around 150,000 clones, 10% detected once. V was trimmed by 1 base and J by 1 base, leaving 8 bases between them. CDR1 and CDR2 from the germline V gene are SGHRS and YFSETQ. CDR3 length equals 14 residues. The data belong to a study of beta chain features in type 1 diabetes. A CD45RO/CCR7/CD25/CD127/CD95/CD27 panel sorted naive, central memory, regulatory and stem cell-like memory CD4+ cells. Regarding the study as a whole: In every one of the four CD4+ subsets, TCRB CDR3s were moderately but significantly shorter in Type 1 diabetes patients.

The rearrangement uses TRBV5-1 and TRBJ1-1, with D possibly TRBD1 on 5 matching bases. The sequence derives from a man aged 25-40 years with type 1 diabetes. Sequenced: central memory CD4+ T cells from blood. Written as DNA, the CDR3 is TGCGCCAGCAGCTTGCCTCAGGGGAACACTGAAGCTTTCTTT. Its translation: CASSLPQGNTEAFF. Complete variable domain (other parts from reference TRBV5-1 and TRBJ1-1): KAGVTQTPRYLIKTRGQQVTLSCSPISGHRSVSWYQQTPGQGLQFLFEYFSETQRNKGNFPGRFSGRQFSNSRSEMNVSTLELGDSALYLCASSLPQGNTEAFFGQGTRLTVV.